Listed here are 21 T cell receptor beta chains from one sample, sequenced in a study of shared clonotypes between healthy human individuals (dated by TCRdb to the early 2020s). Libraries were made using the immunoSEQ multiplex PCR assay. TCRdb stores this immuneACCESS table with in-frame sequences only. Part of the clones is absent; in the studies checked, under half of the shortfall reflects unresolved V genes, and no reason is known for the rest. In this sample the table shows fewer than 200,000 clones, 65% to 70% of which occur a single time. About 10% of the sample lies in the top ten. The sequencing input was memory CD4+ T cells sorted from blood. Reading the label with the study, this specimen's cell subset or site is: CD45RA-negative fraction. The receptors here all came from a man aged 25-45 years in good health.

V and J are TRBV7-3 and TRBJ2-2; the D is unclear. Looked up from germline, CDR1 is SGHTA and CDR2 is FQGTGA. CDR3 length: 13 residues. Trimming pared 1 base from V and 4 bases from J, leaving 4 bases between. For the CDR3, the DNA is TGTGCCAGCAGCTTAATGGGCACCGGGGAGCTGTTTTTT. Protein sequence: CASSLMGTGELFF.

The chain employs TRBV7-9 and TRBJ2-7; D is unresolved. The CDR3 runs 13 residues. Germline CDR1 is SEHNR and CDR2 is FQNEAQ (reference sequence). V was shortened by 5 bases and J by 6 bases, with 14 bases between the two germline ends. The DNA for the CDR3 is TGTGCCAGCAGCCGCCCGCCGATGGGCGAGCAGTACTTC. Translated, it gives CASSRPPMGEQYF.

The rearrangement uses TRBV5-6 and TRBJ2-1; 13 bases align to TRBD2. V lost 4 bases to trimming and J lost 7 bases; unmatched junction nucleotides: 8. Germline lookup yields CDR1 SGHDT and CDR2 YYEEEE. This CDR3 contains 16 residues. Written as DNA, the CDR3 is TGTGCCAGCAGCAAACGGACTAGCGGGAGAAGTAATGAGCAGTTCTTC. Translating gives CASSKRTSGRSNEQFF.

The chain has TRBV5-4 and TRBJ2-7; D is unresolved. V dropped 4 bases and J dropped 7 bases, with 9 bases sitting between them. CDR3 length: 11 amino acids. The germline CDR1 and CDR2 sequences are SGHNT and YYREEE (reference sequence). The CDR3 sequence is CASSTRREQYF. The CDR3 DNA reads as TGTGCCAGCAGCACCAGACGGGAGCAGTACTTC.

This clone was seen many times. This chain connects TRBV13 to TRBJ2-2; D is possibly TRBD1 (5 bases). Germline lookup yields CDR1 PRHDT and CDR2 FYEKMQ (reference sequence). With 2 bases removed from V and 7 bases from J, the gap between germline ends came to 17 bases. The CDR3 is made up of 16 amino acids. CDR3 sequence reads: CASSLLPVGAGGELFF. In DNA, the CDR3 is TGTGCCAGCAGCTTACTACCGGTAGGGGCTGGCGGGGAGCTGTTTTTT.

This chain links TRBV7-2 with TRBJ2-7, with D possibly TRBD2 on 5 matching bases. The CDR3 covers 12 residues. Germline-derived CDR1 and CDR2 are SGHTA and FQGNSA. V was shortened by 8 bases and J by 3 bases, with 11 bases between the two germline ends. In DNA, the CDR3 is TGTGCCAGCGGGAGTTCGGTCTACGAGCAGTACTTC. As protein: CASGSSVYEQYF.

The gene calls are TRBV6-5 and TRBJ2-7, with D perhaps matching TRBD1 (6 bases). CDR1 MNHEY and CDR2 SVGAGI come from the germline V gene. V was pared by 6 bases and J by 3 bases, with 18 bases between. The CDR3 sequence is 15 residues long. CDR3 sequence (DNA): TGTGCCAGCAGCGGCAGGGGAGAGGGGGACTACGAGCAGTACTTC. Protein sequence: CASSGRGEGDYEQYF.

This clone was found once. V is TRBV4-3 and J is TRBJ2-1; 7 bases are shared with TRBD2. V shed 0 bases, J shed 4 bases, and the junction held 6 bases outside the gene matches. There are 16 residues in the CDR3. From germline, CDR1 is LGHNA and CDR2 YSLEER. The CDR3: CASSQDGGRAYNEQFF. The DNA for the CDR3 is TGCGCCAGCAGCCAAGATGGTGGGAGGGCTTACAATGAGCAGTTCTTC.

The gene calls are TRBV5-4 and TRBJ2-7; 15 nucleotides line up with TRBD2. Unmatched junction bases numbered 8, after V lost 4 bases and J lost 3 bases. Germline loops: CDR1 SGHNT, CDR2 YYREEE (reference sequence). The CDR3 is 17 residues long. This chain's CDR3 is CASSPGLAGGGYYEQYF. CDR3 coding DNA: TGTGCCAGCAGCCCAGGACTAGCGGGAGGGGGGTACTACGAGCAGTACTTC. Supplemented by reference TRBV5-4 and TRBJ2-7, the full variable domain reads ETGVTQSPTHLIKTRGQQVTLRCSSQSGHNTVSWYQQALGQGPQFIFQYYREEENGRGNFPPRFSGLQFPNYSSELNVNALELDDSALYLCASSPGLAGGGYYEQYFGPGTRLTVT.

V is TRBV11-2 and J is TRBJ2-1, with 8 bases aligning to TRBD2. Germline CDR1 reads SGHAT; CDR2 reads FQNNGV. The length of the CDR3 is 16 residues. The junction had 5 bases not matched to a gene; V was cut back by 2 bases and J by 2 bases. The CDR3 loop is CASSLRAGGAYNEQFF. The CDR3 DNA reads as TGTGCCAGCAGCTTAAGGGCGGGAGGTGCCTACAATGAGCAGTTCTTC.

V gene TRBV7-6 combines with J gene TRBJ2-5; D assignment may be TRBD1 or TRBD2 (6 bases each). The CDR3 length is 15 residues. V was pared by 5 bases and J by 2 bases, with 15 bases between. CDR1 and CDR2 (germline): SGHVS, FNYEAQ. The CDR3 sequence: CASSGQIGGQETQYF. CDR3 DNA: TGTGCCAGCAGCGGACAGATAGGGGGGCAAGAGACCCAGTACTTC.

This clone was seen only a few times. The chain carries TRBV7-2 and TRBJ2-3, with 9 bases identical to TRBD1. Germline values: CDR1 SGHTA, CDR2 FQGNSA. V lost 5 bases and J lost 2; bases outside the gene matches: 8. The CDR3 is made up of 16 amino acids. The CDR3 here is CASSARQGGVTDTQYF. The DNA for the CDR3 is TGTGCCAGCAGCGCGCGACAGGGGGGCGTCACAGATACGCAGTATTTT.

In nucleotides, the CDR3 is TGTGCCAGCTCACCGGCGGCTGCTGGAAACACCATATATTTT. Translated, it gives CASSPAAAGNTIYF. The V gene is TRBV18, the J gene TRBJ1-3; D gene uncertain. The CDR3 extends over 14 amino acids. The ends were cut back, 3 bases at V and 2 bases at J, with 8 bases in the middle. Germline loops: CDR1 KGHSH, CDR2 LQKENI.

Here the CDR3 DNA reads TGTGCCAGCAGCTCCTCTGGGCTGGGGATGGATGGCTACACCTTC. It translates to CASSSSGLGMDGYTF. The chain recombines TRBV5-6 with TRBJ1-2, with D hard to call. The CDR3 contains 15 residues. Germline-derived CDR1 and CDR2 are SGHDT and YYEEEE. Deletions cut 3 bases from V and 6 bases from J, with 18 bases between.

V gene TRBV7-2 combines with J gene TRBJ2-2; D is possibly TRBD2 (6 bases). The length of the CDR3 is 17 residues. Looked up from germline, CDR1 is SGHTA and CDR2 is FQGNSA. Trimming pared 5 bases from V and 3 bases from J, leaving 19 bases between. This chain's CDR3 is CASSPRREGEDTGELFF. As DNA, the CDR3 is TGTGCCAGCAGCCCCCGACGTGAAGGGGAGGACACCGGGGAGCTGTTTTTT. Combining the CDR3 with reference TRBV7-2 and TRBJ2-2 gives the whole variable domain GAGVSQSPSNKVTEKGKDVELRCDPISGHTALYWYRQSLGQGLEFLIYFQGNSAPDKSGLPSDRFSAERTGGSVSTLTIQRTQQEDSAVYLCASSPRREGEDTGELFFGEGSRLTVL.

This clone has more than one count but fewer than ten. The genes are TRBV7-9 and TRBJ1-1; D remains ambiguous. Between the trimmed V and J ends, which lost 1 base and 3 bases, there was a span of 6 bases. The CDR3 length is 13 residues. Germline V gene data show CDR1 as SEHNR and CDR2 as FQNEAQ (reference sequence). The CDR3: CASSLVMDTEAFF. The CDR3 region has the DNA TGTGCCAGCAGCTTAGTGATGGACACTGAAGCTTTCTTT.

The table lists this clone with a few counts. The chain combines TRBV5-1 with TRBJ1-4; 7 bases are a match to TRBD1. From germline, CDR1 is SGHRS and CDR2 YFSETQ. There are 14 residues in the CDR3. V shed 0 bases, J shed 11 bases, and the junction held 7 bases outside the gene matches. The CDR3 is CASSLGQGGYKLFF. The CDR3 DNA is TGCGCCAGCAGCTTGGGCCAGGGGGGATACAAACTGTTTTTT.

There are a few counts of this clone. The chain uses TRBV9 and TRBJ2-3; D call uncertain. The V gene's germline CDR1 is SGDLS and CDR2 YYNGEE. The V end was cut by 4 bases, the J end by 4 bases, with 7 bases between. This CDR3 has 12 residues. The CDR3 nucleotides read TGTGCCAGCAGCTTTAACTCAGATACGCAGTATTTT. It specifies CASSFNSDTQYF.

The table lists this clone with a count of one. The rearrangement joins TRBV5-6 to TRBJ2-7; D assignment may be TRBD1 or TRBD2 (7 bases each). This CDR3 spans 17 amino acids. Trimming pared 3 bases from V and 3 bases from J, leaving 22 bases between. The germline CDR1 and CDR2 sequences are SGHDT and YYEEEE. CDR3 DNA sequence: TGTGCCAGCAGCTGGGGGATACAGGGGACTAATCTCTACGAGCAGTACTTC. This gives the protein CASSWGIQGTNLYEQYF.

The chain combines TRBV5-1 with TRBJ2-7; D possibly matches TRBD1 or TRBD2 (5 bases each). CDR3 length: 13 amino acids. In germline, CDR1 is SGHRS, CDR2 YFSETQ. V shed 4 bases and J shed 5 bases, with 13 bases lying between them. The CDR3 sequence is CASSPLMGDEQYF. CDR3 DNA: TGCGCCAGCAGCCCACTTATGGGGGACGAGCAGTACTTC.

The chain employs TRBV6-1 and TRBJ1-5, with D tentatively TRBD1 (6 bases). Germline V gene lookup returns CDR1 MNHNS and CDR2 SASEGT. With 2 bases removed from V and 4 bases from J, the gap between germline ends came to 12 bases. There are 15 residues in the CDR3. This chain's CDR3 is CASSESLGANQPQHF. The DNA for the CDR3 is TGTGCCAGCAGTGAATCTTTGGGGGCGAATCAGCCCCAGCATTTT.